The clone carrying this TCR beta chain was detected only a few times. Germline V gene sequence: CDR1 MNHEY, CDR2 SVGAGI. V shed 0 bases, J shed 5 bases, and the junction held 2 bases outside the gene matches. CDR3 length: 15 amino acids. The entry originates in a study of early T cells in non-severe SARS-CoV-2 infection. TCRdb processed the 5' RACE reads anew with MiXCR; each CDR3 protein has one entry. The sample includes about 100,000 distinct CDR3 sequences, approximately 13% of them seen just once. This clonotype was sampled from an adult who was a healthcare worker with PCR-confirmed SARS-CoV-2 infection or an uninfected control (not recorded which). Sequenced: whole blood. V and J are TRBV6-5 and TRBJ2-5; 11 bases match TRBD1. The CDR3 here is CASSYSGTGGETQYF. The CDR3, as DNA: TGTGCCAGCAGTTACTCCGGGACAGGGGGGGAGACCCAGTACTTC.